The clone carrying this T cell receptor (beta chain) has just a few counts. Antigen specificity is unknown. V lost 2 bases and J lost 7, with 9 bases in between. Germline V gives CDR1 GTSNPN, CDR2 SVGIG (reference sequence). This CDR3 contains 12 residues. Donors had no recently reported acute infections or vaccinations and were HIV-negative. This entry comes from a study of shared clonotypes between healthy human individuals. Study-wide background: Used for every donor were three CD4 naive, three CD4 memory, two CD8 naive and one CD8 memory plate. Study findings and constraints: Between a handful of donors, naive CD4 clonotypes were shared at a level of approximately 5%.

Assay execution took place at the deep level. The protocol was immunoSEQ multiplex PCR, while the TCRdb copy is restricted to in-frame clones and leaves out a portion. The sample consists of some 2,500,000 clones, around 92% of them appearing once. The chain uses TRBV30 and TRBJ2-1; perhaps TRBD2 as D (5 bases). The sequence was obtained from a man younger than 35 in good health. Some clones in this sample may be carry-over from other donors' samples. Sequencing was carried out using naive CD4+ T cells from PBMCs. Subset described: CD45RA+ positively selected. The CDR3 loop is CAWSTSANEQFF. CDR3 nucleotides: TGTGCCTGGAGTACTAGTGCTAATGAGCAGTTCTTC.